This TCR beta chain was observed in a study of OX40 agonist ivuxolimab in advanced cancers. Turning to the study itself: Patients assigned to dose escalation were diagnosed with hepatocellular carcinoma, melanoma, renal cell or head and neck cancer.

Measured with immunoSEQ multiplex PCR; TCRdb has only the in-frame clones, and not every one. The sample lists about 70,000 clones; around 80% were seen once. Trimming removed 5 bases from V and 0 bases from J, with 8 bases in between. The CDR3 covers 15 residues. Germline V gene lookup returns CDR1 LNHDA and CDR2 SQIVND (reference sequence). Peripheral blood came from all dose cohorts at three timepoints. The chain employs TRBV19 and TRBJ2-6, with no clear D. This TCR derives from an adult with an advanced solid tumor such as melanoma, head and neck, liver or kidney cancer. The source was CD4+ or CD8+ T cells sorted from blood, collected in a trial of the OX40 agonist ivuxolimab. The CDR3 DNA is TGTGCCAGTAGTGCCTCAGGCTCTGGGGCCAACGTCCTGACTTTC. Translation gives CASSASGSGANVLTF.